The rows below give T cell receptor beta chains drawn from one sample of a study of blood T cell repertoires in COVID-19. Repertoires were generated with immunoSEQ multiplex PCR, while TCRdb's copy carries only in-frame clones and drops some. The table records 130,000 to 150,000 clones, around 82% of them present only once. Input material: peripheral blood. The receptors originated from a man in his fifties or sixties with active or convalescent COVID-19. Each CDR3 is given with its conserved first and last residue. The D gene is left open where the match is weak. Clone size, where shown, is once, few, many, or a class for clones that have expanded.

NA NA TRBJ2-7 TRBV7-2 CASSLGQRYEQYF TGTGCCAGCAGCTTAGGACAGCGCTACGAGCAGTACTTC
NA NA TRBJ2-2 TRBV19 CASTPQGPGELFF TGTGCCAGTACCCCACAGGGACCCGGGGAGCTGTTTTTT
NA few TRBJ1-5 TRBV5-6 CASSLRGAGANQPQHF TGTGCCAGCAGCTTGCGTGGCGCAGGGGCCAATCAGCCCCAGCATTTT
NA NA TRBJ2-2 TRBV7-3 CASRNTAGELFF TGTGCCAGCAGGAATACTGCCGGGGAGCTGTTTTTT
NA NA TRBJ2-2 TRBV2 CASSESRAGELFF TGTGCCAGCAGTGAATCGCGAGCCGGGGAGCTGTTTTTT
NA few TRBJ2-6 TRBV28 CASTPFGSGANVLTF TGTGCCAGCACCCCTTTCGGGTCTGGGGCCAACGTCCTGACTTTC
NA NA TRBJ2-1 TRBV19 CASSSRIGEDRVFEQFF TGTGCCAGTAGTTCCCGGATAGGGGAGGACCGAGTTTTTGAGCAGTTCTTC
NA NA TRBJ2-1 TRBV28 CASSLRSFGGVDEQFF TGTGCCAGCAGTTTAAGGTCCTTCGGGGGTGTGGATGAGCAGTTCTTC
TRBD1 once TRBJ1-6 TRBV5-4 CASSLIGQGANGDDNSPLHF TGTGCCAGCAGCTTGATCGGACAGGGGGCGAATGGGGACGATAATTCACCCCTCCACTTT
NA NA TRBJ2-1 TRBV15 CATSQPVAGRGDRRQFF TGTGCCACCAGCCAGCCGGTCGCGGGGAGAGGGGACAGACGGCAGTTCTTC
NA NA TRBJ2-7 TRBV5-6 CASSLLGFRHEQYF TGTGCCAGCAGCTTACTAGGGTTTAGGCACGAGCAGTACTTC
NA NA TRBJ2-7 TRBV5-1 CASSQFVGATLSYEQYF TGCGCCAGCAGCCAGTTTGTGGGGGCTACCCTCTCCTACGAGCAGTACTTC
NA NA TRBJ2-7 TRBV14 CASSQRSPGTLSSYEQYF TGTGCCAGCAGCCAACGAAGCCCCGGGACTTTGAGCTCCTACGAGCAGTACTTC
NA once TRBJ2-7 TRBV7-2 CASSLYRAYEQYF TGTGCCAGCAGCTTGTACAGGGCCTACGAGCAGTACTTC